A selection of T cell receptor beta chains follows, all from one sample in a study of T cell repertoires in cytomegalovirus infection. One entry per CDR3 protein, called by TCRdb with MiXCR from the reads. The sample carries 140,000 to 150,000 distinct CDR3 sequences, approximately 30% recorded once. These receptors have no known antigen. The sequencing used CD8+ T cells from cultured PBMCs, collected from culture after CMV antigen stimulation. The receptors stem from a human donor in good health (CMV status not recorded). Some clones in this sample may be carry-over from other donors' samples. Each CDR3 is given with its conserved first and last residue. The order of the fields is V gene, D gene, clone size, J gene, CDR3 protein, CDR3 DNA. A D gene is named only where the DNA matches it firmly. Clone size is stated in some rows and not others, as once, few, many or a class when expanded.

TRBV7-8	NA	NA	TRBJ2-2	CASSYGGELFF	TGTGCCAGCAGCTATGGTGGGGAGCTGTTTTTT
TRBV27	TRBD1	once	TRBJ1-4	CASSFQGGGEKLFF	TGTGCCAGCAGTTTCCAGGGGGGCGGAGAAAAACTGTTTTTT
TRBV30	NA	NA	TRBJ2-7	CAWSDTYEQYF	TGTGCCTGGAGCGATACCTACGAGCAGTACTTC
TRBV5-6	TRBD2	many	TRBJ2-5	CASSLDASGVEETQYF	TGTGCCAGCAGCCTGGACGCTAGCGGGGTAGAGGAGACCCAGTACTTC
TRBV7-4	TRBD1	NA	TRBJ2-1	CASSPRDRGSHEQFF	TGTGCCAGCAGCCCCCGGGACAGGGGATCCCATGAGCAGTTCTTC
TRBV28	NA	NA	TRBJ1-2	CASSAGPYGYTF	TGTGCCAGCAGCGCGGGTCCCTATGGCTACACCTTC
TRBV6-2/TRBV6-3	NA	many	TRBJ1-5	CASRLTPRDQPQHF	TGTGCCAGCAGACTAACACCCAGGGATCAGCCCCAGCATTTT
TRBV29-1	NA	NA	TRBJ1-1	CSALTTEAFF	TGCAGCGCCCTCACGACTGAAGCTTTCTTT
TRBV29-1	NA	NA	TRBJ1-5	CSVGSQPQHF	TGCAGCGTTGGAAGTCAGCCCCAGCATTTT
TRBV7-6	NA	few	TRBJ2-1	CASSSVYNEQFF	TGTGCCAGCAGCTCGGTTTACAATGAGCAGTTCTTC
TRBV7-8	NA	few	TRBJ1-1	CASSRGRGPNTEAFF	TGTGCCAGCAGCAGAGGCAGGGGTCCGAACACTGAAGCTTTCTTT
TRBV14	NA	NA	TRBJ2-7	CASSQGGGAKSYF	TGTGCCAGCAGCCAAGGGGGAGGAGCAAAATCCTACTTC
TRBV4-1	TRBD1	few	TRBJ2-7	CASSQVQGIRTYEQYF	TGCGCCAGCAGCCAAGTACAGGGGATAAGGACCTACGAGCAGTACTTC
TRBV6-6	NA	NA	TRBJ1-1	CASSPYARNAFF	TGTGCCAGCAGTCCTTATGCGAGGAACGCTTTCTTT
TRBV19	NA	NA	TRBJ1-1	CASSIKGDTEAFF	TGTGCCAGTAGTATTAAGGGCGACACTGAAGCTTTCTTT
TRBV4-2	NA	NA	TRBJ1-4	CASSRLVDGRANEKLFF	TGTGCCAGCAGCCGGCTTGTGGACGGGCGGGCTAATGAAAAACTGTTTTTT
TRBV6-5	TRBD1	few	TRBJ1-2	CASTPHAGGNYGYTF	TGTGCCAGCACCCCCCACGCAGGGGGTAACTATGGCTACACCTTC
TRBV6-5	TRBD1	once	TRBJ2-7	CASAGGLYEQYF	TGTGCTTCGGCAGGGGGTCTCTACGAGCAGTACTTC
TRBV2	NA	NA	TRBJ2-5	CASSEFLGNQETQYF	TGTGCCAGCAGTGAATTTTTGGGGAACCAAGAGACCCAGTACTTC
TRBV19	NA	NA	TRBJ2-5	CASSIVGGKETQYF	TGTGCCAGTAGTATAGTAGGAGGCAAAGAGACCCAGTACTTC
TRBV19	NA	NA	TRBJ1-2	CASSIPAVNYGYTF	TGTGCCAGTAGTATACCCGCAGTTAACTATGGCTACACCTTC
TRBV9	NA	few	TRBJ1-2	CASSGLWDYGYTF	TGTGCCAGCAGCGGGCTTTGGGACTATGGCTACACCTTC
TRBV11-1	NA	many	TRBJ2-5	CASSPPARGESTQYF	TGTGCCAGCAGCCCCCCAGCACGGGGCGAGTCAACCCAGTACTTC
TRBV7-6	NA	many	TRBJ2-7	CASSPVGGSEPYEQYF	TGTGCCAGCAGCCCGGTAGGGGGGTCCGAGCCCTACGAGCAGTACTTC
TRBV6-5	NA	NA	TRBJ2-2	CASEGSSTGELFF	TGTGCCAGCGAGGGGTCTTCGACCGGGGAGCTGTTTTTT
TRBV5-4	NA	NA	TRBJ1-3	CASSSWDSDKGNTIYF	TGTGCCAGCAGCTCCTGGGACTCCGACAAGGGAAACACCATATATTTT
TRBV5-1	TRBD1	few	TRBJ2-7	CASSLASTGGYEQYF	TGCGCCAGCAGCTTGGCCTCGACAGGGGGTTACGAGCAGTACTTC
TRBV7-2	NA	many	TRBJ1-1	CASSLEGWARTEAFF	TGTGCCAGCAGCTTAGAGGGGTGGGCGCGCACTGAAGCTTTCTTT
TRBV6-8	NA	NA	TRBJ1-1	CASSHGLFSAEDTEAFF	TGTGCCAGCAGCCACGGGCTTTTCTCTGCAGAGGACACTGAAGCTTTCTTT
TRBV11-1	TRBD1	few	TRBJ1-5	CASSLGAGGQPQHF	TGTGCCAGCAGCTTAGGTGCAGGGGGGCAGCCCCAGCATTTT
TRBV5-6	NA	NA	TRBJ1-2	CASTFTGGANDYGYTF	TGTGCCAGCACCTTTACGGGCGGGGCGAACGACTATGGCTACACCTTC
TRBV7-6	TRBD1	NA	TRBJ2-3	CASSPVTGVSNTQYF	TGTGCCAGCAGCCCAGTGACAGGGGTGTCAAATACGCAGTATTTT
TRBV12-3/TRBV12-4	TRBD1	few	TRBJ1-1	CASSLAGQYTIGFF	TGTGCCAGCAGTTTAGCGGGACAGTACACTATAGGCTTCTTT
TRBV7-7	NA	medium-sized	TRBJ2-2	CASSEQPNTGELFF	TGTGCCAGCAGTGAACAGCCTAACACCGGGGAGCTGTTTTTT
TRBV5-6	NA	NA	TRBJ1-2	CASSAGVFDGSGNTF	TGTGCCAGCAGCGCAGGGGTTTTCGATGGGTCCGGGAACACCTTC
TRBV12-3/TRBV12-4	TRBD2	once	TRBJ2-3	CASSTTSWGDTQYF	TGTGCCAGCAGTACGACTAGCTGGGGGGATACGCAGTATTTT
TRBV7-2	NA	many	TRBJ2-3	CASSFPGADTQYF	TGTGCCAGCAGCTTCCCCGGAGCAGATACGCAGTATTTT
TRBV11-2	NA	few	TRBJ2-7	CASSFSGVLSYEQYF	TGTGCCAGCAGCTTCTCAGGAGTCCTCTCCTACGAGCAGTACTTC
TRBV12-3/TRBV12-4	NA	few	TRBJ2-5	CASSLGFTSSETQYF	TGTGCCAGCAGTTTAGGTTTCACCTCTTCAGAGACCCAGTACTTC
TRBV7-2	NA	many	TRBJ2-7	CASSLTSYYEQYF	TGTGCCAGCAGCTTAACTAGCTACTACGAGCAGTACTTC
TRBV28	NA	few	TRBJ2-6	CASAQGNFGGANVLTF	TGTGCCTCCGCTCAGGGAAACTTTGGTGGGGCCAACGTCCTGACTTTC
TRBV29-1	TRBD1	NA	TRBJ2-3	CSVEDRVRDRDFEDTQYF	TGCAGCGTTGAAGATAGGGTCCGGGACAGGGACTTCGAGGATACGCAGTATTTT
TRBV7-6	TRBD2	many	TRBJ2-1	CASSLGTSGAFYNEQFF	TGTGCCAGCAGTTTGGGGACTAGCGGGGCCTTCTACAATGAGCAGTTCTTC
TRBV6-1	NA	NA	TRBJ1-4	CASGLTGSTNEKLFF	TGTGCCAGCGGGCTTACAGGTTCAACTAATGAAAAACTGTTTTTT
TRBV7-9	NA	few	TRBJ2-7	CASSLTSGSHYPYEQYF	TGTGCCAGCAGCTTAACTTCAGGATCCCATTACCCCTACGAGCAGTACTTC